A single count supports the clone carrying this T cell receptor (beta chain). Antigen specificity is unknown. The record originates from a study of cytomegalovirus exposure and HLA in healthy donors. Regarding the study as a whole: Sequencing probably produced one cluster of sequence variants that were highly shared. Later analysis identified over 15,000 TCR beta sequences associated with HLA alleles, using a false discovery rate threshold of 0.05. Across donors, most TCRs were seen rarely, yet some public ones were widespread.

Amplification used 60 Vbeta primers and 13 Jbeta primers. Method: immunoSEQ multiplex PCR; TCRdb's copy keeps in-frame clones and lacks some. This sample has 140,000 to 150,000 clones, with approximately 78% found just once. V shed 0 bases and J 2 bases; nucleotides not matched to a gene: 9. The CDR3 contains 18 residues. CDR1 and CDR2 from the germline V gene are KGHSH and LQKENI. This receptor was taken from a man aged 40-49 years in good health and CMV-seropositive. Specimen: PBMCs. The chain couples TRBV18 to TRBJ1-5, with 8 bases matching TRBD1. CDR3 DNA sequence: TGTGCCAGCTCACCACCCGCCCAGGGGGCGCCTCGCAATCAGCCCCAGCATTTT. Protein sequence: CASSPPAQGAPRNQPQHF.